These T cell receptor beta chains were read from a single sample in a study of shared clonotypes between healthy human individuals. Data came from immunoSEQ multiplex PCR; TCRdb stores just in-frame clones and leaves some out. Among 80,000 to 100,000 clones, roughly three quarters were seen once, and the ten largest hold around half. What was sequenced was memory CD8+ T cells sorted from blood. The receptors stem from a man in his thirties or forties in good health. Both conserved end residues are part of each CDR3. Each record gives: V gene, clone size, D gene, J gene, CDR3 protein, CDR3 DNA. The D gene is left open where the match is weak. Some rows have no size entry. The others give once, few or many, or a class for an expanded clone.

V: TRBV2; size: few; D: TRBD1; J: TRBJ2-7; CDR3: CASSEVPGGRYEQYF; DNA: TGTGCCAGCAGTGAGGTCCCAGGGGGCCGCTACGAGCAGTACTTC
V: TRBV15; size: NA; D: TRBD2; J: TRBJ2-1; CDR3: CATSRVSTSGRYNEQFF; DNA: TGTGCCACCAGCAGAGTTTCCACTAGCGGGAGGTACAATGAGCAGTTCTTC
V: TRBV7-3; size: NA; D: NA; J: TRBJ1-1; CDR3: CASSFLSRDQGAFF; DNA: TGTGCCAGCAGCTTTCTCTCCAGGGATCAGGGAGCTTTCTTT
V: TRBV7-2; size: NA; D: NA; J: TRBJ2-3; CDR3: CASSSLGRSTDTQYF; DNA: TGTGCCAGCAGCTCGCTGGGGAGATCCACAGATACGCAGTATTTT
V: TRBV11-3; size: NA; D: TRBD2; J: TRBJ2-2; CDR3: CASSRTGGRAGELFF; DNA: TGTGCCAGCAGCCGTACGGGGGGGAGAGCCGGGGAGCTGTTTTTT
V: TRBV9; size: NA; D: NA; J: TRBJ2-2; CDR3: CASNVGGGKTGELFF; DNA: TGTGCCAGCAATGTAGGCGGAGGGAAAACCGGGGAGCTGTTTTTT
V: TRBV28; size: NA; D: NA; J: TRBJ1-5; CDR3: CASSFREGRRLSNQPQHF; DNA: TGTGCCAGCAGTTTTAGAGAGGGGAGGCGACTTAGCAATCAGCCCCAGCATTTT
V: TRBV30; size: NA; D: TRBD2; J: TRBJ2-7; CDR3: CAWSDELAGGRRGNEQYF; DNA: TGTGCCTGGAGTGACGAACTAGCGGGAGGGCGCCGGGGGAACGAGCAGTACTTC
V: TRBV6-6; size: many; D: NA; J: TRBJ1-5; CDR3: CASSYSSDWQPQHF; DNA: TGTGCCAGCAGTTACTCGTCGGACTGGCAGCCCCAGCATTTT
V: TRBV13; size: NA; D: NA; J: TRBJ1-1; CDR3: CASSLRGAEAFF; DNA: TGTGCCAGCAGCTTAAGGGGGGCTGAAGCTTTCTTT
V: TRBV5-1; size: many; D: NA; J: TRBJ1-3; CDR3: CASSPADSGNTIYF; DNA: TGCGCCAGCAGCCCGGCGGACTCTGGAAACACCATATATTTT
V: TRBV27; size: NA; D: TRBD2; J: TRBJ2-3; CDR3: CASSFRVAGGRDTQYF; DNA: TGTGCCAGCAGTTTTAGGGTAGCGGGAGGGAGAGATACGCAGTATTTT
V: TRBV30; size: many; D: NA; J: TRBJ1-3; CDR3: CAWSRDSGSGNTIYF; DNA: TGTGCCTGGAGTCGCGACAGCGGGAGTGGAAACACCATATATTTT
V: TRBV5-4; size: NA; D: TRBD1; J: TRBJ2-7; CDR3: CASSSTGGDYEQYF; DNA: TGTGCCAGCAGCTCGACAGGGGGAGACTACGAGCAGTACTTC
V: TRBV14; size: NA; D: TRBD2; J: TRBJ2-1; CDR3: CASSSPGLAGVGASYNEQFF; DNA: TGTGCCAGCAGCTCCCCGGGACTAGCGGGAGTGGGCGCGTCCTACAATGAGCAGTTCTTC
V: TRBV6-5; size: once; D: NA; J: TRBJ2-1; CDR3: CASSYQEGHDEQFF; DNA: TGTGCCAGCAGTTACCAAGAAGGTCACGATGAGCAGTTCTTC
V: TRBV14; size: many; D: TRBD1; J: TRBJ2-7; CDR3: CASSRPGDRASYEQYF; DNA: TGTGCCAGCAGCCGACCGGGGGACAGGGCCTCCTACGAGCAGTACTTC
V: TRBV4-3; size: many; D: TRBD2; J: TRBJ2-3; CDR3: CASSQDGLAGDLSGSDTQYF; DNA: TGCGCCAGCAGCCAAGACGGACTAGCGGGAGATCTAAGCGGCTCAGATACGCAGTATTTT
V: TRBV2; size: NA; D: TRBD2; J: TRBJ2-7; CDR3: CASSVEGGEYEQYF; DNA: TGTGCCAGCAGTGTCGAGGGAGGGGAATACGAGCAGTACTTC
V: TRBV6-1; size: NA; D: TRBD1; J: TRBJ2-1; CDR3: CASSAGGQGMNEQFF; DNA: TGTGCCAGCAGTGCCGGGGGACAGGGTATGAATGAGCAGTTCTTC
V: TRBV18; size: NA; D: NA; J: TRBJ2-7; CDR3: CASSLPGSTFYEQYF; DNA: TGTGCCAGCTCACTTCCCGGGTCTACATTTTACGAGCAGTACTTC
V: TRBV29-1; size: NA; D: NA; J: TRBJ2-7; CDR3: CSVGAGWGEQYF; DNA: TGCAGCGTTGGTGCGGGATGGGGCGAGCAGTACTTC
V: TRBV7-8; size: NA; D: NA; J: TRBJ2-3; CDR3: CASSLEGLAQYF; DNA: TGTGCCAGCAGCTTAGAAGGGTTGGCGCAGTATTTT
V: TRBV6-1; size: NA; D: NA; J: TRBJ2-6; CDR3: CASQKGNGANVLTF; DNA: TGTGCCAGCCAAAAAGGGAACGGGGCCAACGTCCTGACTTTC
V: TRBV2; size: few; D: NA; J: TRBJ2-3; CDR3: CASSENEGDTQYF; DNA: TGTGCCAGCAGTGAGAACGAAGGGGATACGCAGTATTTT
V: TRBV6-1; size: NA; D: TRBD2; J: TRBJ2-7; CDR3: CASSEGLAGSYEQYF; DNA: TGTGCCAGCAGTGAAGGACTAGCGGGAAGCTACGAGCAGTACTTC
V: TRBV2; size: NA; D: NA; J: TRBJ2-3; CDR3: CASSDYAWSTDTQYF; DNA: TGTGCCAGCAGTGACTACGCCTGGAGCACAGATACGCAGTATTTT
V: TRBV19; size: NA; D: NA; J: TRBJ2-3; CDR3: CASSIFSASTDTQYF; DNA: TGTGCCAGTAGTATCTTTAGCGCCAGCACAGATACGCAGTATTTT
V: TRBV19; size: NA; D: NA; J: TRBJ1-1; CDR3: CTSSLQDNTEAFF; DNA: TGTACCAGTAGTTTACAGGATAACACTGAAGCTTTCTTT
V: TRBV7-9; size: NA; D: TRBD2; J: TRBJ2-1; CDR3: CASSLSGNYNEQFF; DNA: TGTGCCAGCAGCTTGAGCGGGAATTACAATGAGCAGTTCTTC
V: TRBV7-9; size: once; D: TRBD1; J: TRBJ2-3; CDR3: CASSRTGGMNTQYF; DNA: TGTGCCAGCAGCCGGACAGGTGGGATGAATACGCAGTATTTT
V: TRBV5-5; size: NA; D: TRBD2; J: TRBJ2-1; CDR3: CASSWGLAGAVNEQFF; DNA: TGTGCCAGCAGCTGGGGACTAGCGGGAGCTGTCAATGAGCAGTTCTTC
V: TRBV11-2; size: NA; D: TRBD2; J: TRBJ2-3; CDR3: CASSGGLDQGDTQYF; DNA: TGTGCCAGCAGCGGGGGACTAGACCAGGGAGATACGCAGTATTTT
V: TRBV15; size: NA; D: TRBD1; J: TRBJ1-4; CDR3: CATSRAKTGTNEKLFF; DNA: TGTGCCACCAGCAGAGCCAAGACAGGGACGAATGAAAAACTGTTTTTT
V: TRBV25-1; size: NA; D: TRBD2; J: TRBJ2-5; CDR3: CASCGTSGHQETQYF; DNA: TGTGCCAGCTGCGGGACTAGCGGACACCAAGAGACCCAGTACTTC
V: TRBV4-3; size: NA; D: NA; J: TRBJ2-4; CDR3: CASSQSWAKNIQYF; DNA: TGCGCCAGCAGCCAGTCATGGGCCAAAAACATTCAGTACTTC
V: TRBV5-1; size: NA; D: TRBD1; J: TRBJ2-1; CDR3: CASSIGQGGLNEQFF; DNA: TGCGCCAGCAGCATCGGACAGGGGGGGTTAAATGAGCAGTTCTTC
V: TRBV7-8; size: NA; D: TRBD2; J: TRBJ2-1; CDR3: CASSLVLAGVAYNEQFF; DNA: TGTGCCAGCAGCTTAGTACTAGCGGGAGTCGCCTACAATGAGCAGTTCTTC
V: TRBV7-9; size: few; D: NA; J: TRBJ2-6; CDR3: CASSFLSGANVLTF; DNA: TGTGCCAGCAGCTTCCTCTCTGGGGCCAACGTCCTGACTTTC
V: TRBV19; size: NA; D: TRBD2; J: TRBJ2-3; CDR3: CASSSSSGRSDTQYF; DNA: TGTGCCAGTAGTTCGTCTAGCGGGAGGTCGGATACGCAGTATTTT
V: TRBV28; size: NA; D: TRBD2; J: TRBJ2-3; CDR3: CASTTSGGTLGDTQYF; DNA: TGTGCCAGCACAACTAGCGGGGGCACACTGGGAGATACGCAGTATTTT
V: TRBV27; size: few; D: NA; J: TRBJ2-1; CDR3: CASSLLGDEQFF; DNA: TGTGCCAGCAGTTTATTGGGCGATGAGCAGTTCTTC
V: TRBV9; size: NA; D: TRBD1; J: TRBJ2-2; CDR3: CASSGTGGPTGELFF; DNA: TGTGCCAGCAGCGGGACAGGGGGCCCCACCGGGGAGCTGTTTTTT
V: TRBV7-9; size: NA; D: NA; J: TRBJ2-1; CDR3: CASSLAGPIRNEQFF; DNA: TGTGCCAGCAGCTTAGCGGGCCCCATCCGGAATGAGCAGTTCTTC
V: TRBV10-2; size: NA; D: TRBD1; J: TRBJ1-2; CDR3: CASRAGTANNYGYTF; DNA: TGCGCCAGCAGGGCCGGGACAGCGAATAACTATGGCTACACCTTC
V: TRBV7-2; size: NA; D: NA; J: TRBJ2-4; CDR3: CASSFRTQQYF; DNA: TGTGCCAGCAGCTTTCGTACCCAACAGTACTTC
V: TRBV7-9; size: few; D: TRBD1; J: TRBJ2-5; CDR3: CASSSIGQAEETQYF; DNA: TGTGCCAGCAGCTCCATCGGACAGGCCGAAGAGACCCAGTACTTC
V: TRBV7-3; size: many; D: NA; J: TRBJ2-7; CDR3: CASSPWGGQNYEQYF; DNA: TGTGCCAGCAGCCCCTGGGGGGGGCAAAACTACGAGCAGTACTTC
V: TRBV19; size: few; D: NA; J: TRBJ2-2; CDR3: CASSRNGQNTGELFF; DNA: TGTGCCAGTAGTAGAAACGGACAGAACACCGGGGAGCTGTTTTTT
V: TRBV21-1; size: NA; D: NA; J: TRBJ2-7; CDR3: CASSLKVCYEQYF; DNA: TGTGCCAGCAGCCTAAAGGTGTGCTACGAGCAGTACTTC
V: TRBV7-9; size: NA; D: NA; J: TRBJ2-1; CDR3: CASSPAVGGPKDNEQFF; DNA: TGTGCCAGCAGCCCAGCAGTGGGTGGACCTAAGGACAATGAGCAGTTCTTC
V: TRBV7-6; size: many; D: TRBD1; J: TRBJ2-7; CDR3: CASSKGQDVPYEQYF; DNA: TGTGCCAGCAGCAAAGGACAGGACGTCCCCTACGAGCAGTACTTC
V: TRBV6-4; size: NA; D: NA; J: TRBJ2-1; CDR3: CASSDSAGAYNEQFF; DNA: TGTGCCAGCAGTGACTCGGCGGGCGCCTACAATGAGCAGTTCTTC
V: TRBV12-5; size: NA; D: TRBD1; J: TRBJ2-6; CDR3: CASGILDRGRSGANVLTF; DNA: TGTGCTAGTGGTATCTTAGACAGGGGACGCTCTGGGGCCAACGTCCTGACTTTC
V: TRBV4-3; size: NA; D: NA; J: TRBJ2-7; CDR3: CASSQERGYEQYF; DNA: TGCGCCAGCAGCCAAGAAAGGGGCTACGAGCAGTACTTC
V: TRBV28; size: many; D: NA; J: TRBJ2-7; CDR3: CASSQTYEQYF; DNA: TGTGCCAGCAGCCAAACCTACGAGCAGTACTTC
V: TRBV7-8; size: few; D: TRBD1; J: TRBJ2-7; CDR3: CASSLVGQGTYEQYF; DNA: TGTGCCAGCAGCTTAGTTGGACAGGGAACCTACGAGCAGTACTTC
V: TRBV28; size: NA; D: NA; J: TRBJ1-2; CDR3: CATATDYGYTF; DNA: TGTGCCACCGCGACAGACTATGGCTACACCTTC
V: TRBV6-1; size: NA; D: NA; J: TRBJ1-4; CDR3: CASMGSLKLFF; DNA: TGTGCCAGCATGGGATCTCTAAAACTGTTTTTT
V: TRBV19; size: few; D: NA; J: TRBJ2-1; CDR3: CASSMRLRGAYNEQFF; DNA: TGTGCCAGTAGTATGAGGCTCAGGGGCGCGTACAATGAGCAGTTCTTC